The next 5 T cell receptor beta chains were all read from a single sample in a study of blood T cell repertoires in COVID-19. Profiled with immunoSEQ multiplex PCR; TCRdb holds only in-frame clones, not every one. The data contain fewer than 30,000 clones, about 92% of them singletons. Input material: peripheral blood. The receptors derive from a woman in her seventies with COVID-19, enrolled during active disease.

This clone has just one count. At one of its ends the junction is not consistent with the germline gene, which may arise from a read error. The chain couples TRBV7-7 to TRBJ2-2; no clear D. The CDR3 has 15 residues. Germline assignment: CDR1 SSHAT and CDR2 FNYEAQ (reference sequence). The CDR3 sequence: CASSLGYTNTGELFF. In DNA form, the CDR3 reads TGTGCTAGCAGCTTAGGGTACACGAACACCGGGGAGCTGTTTTTT. The full variable domain, its missing parts supplied by reference TRBV7-7 and TRBJ2-2, is GAGVSQSPRYKVTKRGQDVTLRCDPISSHATLYWYQQALGQGPEFLTYFNYEAQPDKSGLPSDRFSAERPEGSISTLTIQRTEQRDSAMYRCASSLGYTNTGELFFGEGSRLTVL.

The chain is built from TRBV7-3 and TRBJ2-2, with D possibly matching TRBD2 (5 bases). This CDR3 spans 17 amino acids. CDR1 SGHTA and CDR2 FQGTGA come from the germline V gene. V lost 1 base and J 5 bases, leaving 17 bases between the germline ends. The CDR3 coding sequence is TGTGCCAGCAGCTTAAGCGACCTACGCGGGCAGACCGGGGAGCTGTTTTTT. This gives the protein CASSLSDLRGQTGELFF.

The V and J genes are TRBV11-3 and TRBJ2-1, with TRBD1 matching 7 bases. CDR1 SGHNT and CDR2 YENEEA come from the germline V gene. This CDR3 has 16 amino acids. V gave up 4 bases and J gave up 1 base; unmatched junction bases: 7. CDR3 loop: CASSSWDSQSYNEQFF. In DNA form, the CDR3 reads TGTGCCAGCAGCTCCTGGGACAGTCAATCCTACAATGAGCAGTTCTTC.

This chain uses TRBV7-8 with TRBJ2-7, with TRBD2 matching over 9 bases. The CDR3 is 13 amino acids. The germline gives CDR1 SGHVS, CDR2 FQNEAQ. The V segment lost 4 bases and the J segment 5 bases; nucleotides outside the gene matches: 3. This CDR3 reads CASSSRTSDEQYF. For the CDR3, the DNA is TGTGCCAGCAGCTCACGGACTAGCGACGAGCAGTACTTC.

This clone was observed a handful of times. V gene TRBV14 combines with J gene TRBJ1-2; D may be TRBD1 (6 bases). The CDR3 totals 13 residues. V was clipped by 4 bases and J by 7 bases, with 13 bases between them. Germline-derived CDR1 and CDR2 are SGHDN and FVKESK. The CDR3 sequence: CASSPAGAGGYTF. For the CDR3, the DNA is TGTGCCAGCAGCCCCGCGGGGGCGGGTGGCTACACCTTC.